This T cell receptor (beta chain) was observed in a study of CD8 T cells in ankylosing spondylitis. Findings and limits, study-wide: Reportedly, matched ankylosing spondylitis synovial fluid was significantly enriched for disease-linked clones.

TCRdb used MiXCR to reprocess the 5' RACE reads, holding one entry per CDR3 protein. The sample contains some 200,000 distinct CDR3 sequences, about 13% of which appear only once. V was cut by 0 bases and J by 2 bases, with 5 bases left in between. The germline V gene has CDR1 MNHNS and CDR2 SASEGT. The CDR3 runs to 15 residues. This clonotype was observed at least ten times. Its antigen is not known. The clonotype was recovered from a male donor with ankylosing spondylitis or in good health (not recorded which). The sequencing sample was made of blood, either unsorted or a sorted T cell fraction (not recorded which). This chain joins TRBV6-1 and TRBJ2-6; D is ambiguous. CDR3 DNA: TGTGCCAGCAGTGAAGCGTCAACTGGGGCCAACGTCCTGACTTTC. This translates into CASSEASTGANVLTF.